This T cell receptor (beta chain) was identified in a study of T cells in localized non-small cell lung cancer. Libraries were prepared by immunoSEQ multiplex PCR; TCRdb keeps only in-frame clonotypes and omits some of them. The top ten hold roughly a fifth of the sample, which has about 70,000 clones, 86% seen once. Study observations and caveats: Adjacent lung was found to contain a median about 55 of the top 100 tumor clones.

The length of the CDR3 is 9 residues. Germline CDR1 and CDR2: MNHNS and SASEGT. The V and J ends lost 8 bases and 9 bases respectively, with 2 bases between them. A remark on this clone: The antigen is undetermined.

The chain uses TRBV6-1 and TRBJ1-6; no clear D. Sequences were derived from peripheral blood, sampled before any cancer treatment. The clonotype comes from a male donor older than 55 with stage III squamous cell lung carcinoma. CDR3: CASGSPLHF. The CDR3 DNA reads as TGTGCCAGCGGTTCACCCCTCCACTTT.